This T cell receptor beta chain was recovered during a study of blood T cell repertoires in COVID-19. Study at large: Whether acute or convalescent, the COVID-19 samples came from the United States, Italy and Spain.

The data were produced by immunoSEQ multiplex PCR, yet TCRdb's version contains in-frame clones alone and is incomplete. The profile covers about 210,000 clones, with 83% appearing a single time and under 3% taken by the ten largest. This CDR3 spans 20 amino acids. Germline V lookup: CDR1 SGHVS, CDR2 FNYEAQ. Trimming took 6 bases from V and 2 from J; bases not matched to a gene: 22. The V gene is TRBV7-6, the J gene TRBJ1-3, with 7 bases that match TRBD1. This TCR was sampled from a woman aged 40 to 49 with active or convalescent COVID-19. Sequencing was done on a sample of peripheral blood. In DNA, the CDR3 is TGTGCCAGCAGTTCTATCGCGGGGAAGGGGGCAGACGGGCCTGGAAACACCATATATTTT. This translates into CASSSIAGKGADGPGNTIYF.